The 26 T cell receptor beta chains listed next were all sequenced from one sample in a study of blood T cells in healthy people across ages (dated by TCRdb to 2014 to 2015). Library prep was done by 5' RACE. For sequencing, an Illumina HiSeq 2500 was employed. A second PCR of about 6 to 11 cycles was performed with a sample-barcoded 5' primer and a J-beta primer mix. TCRdb itself trimmed the public reads at Q25 with fastp, ran MiXCR and retained productive beta chains. Records with the same CDR3 protein are collapsed into one entry carrying the most frequent genes and DNA. The sample records hundreds of thousands of distinct CDR3 sequences, 25% to 30% of which are singletons. 15% to 19% of the sample belongs to the ten largest clones. Sequencing input: blood. The receptors derive from a woman aged 80 or older in good health.

V and J are TRBV29-1 and TRBJ1-1; D unresolved. The CDR3 is 11 amino acids. Germline assignment: CDR1 SQVTM and CDR2 ANQGSEA. Between the trimmed V and J ends, which lost 6 bases and 8 bases, there was a span of 13 bases. In DNA, the CDR3 is TGCAGCGTCGGTCAGGTGGGAGAAGCTTTCTTT. Its translation is CSVGQVGEAFF. The full variable domain, its missing parts supplied by reference TRBV29-1 and TRBJ1-1, is SAVISQKPSRDICQRGTSLTIQCQVDSQVTMMFWYRQQPGQSLTLIATANQGSEATYESGFVIDKFPISRPNLTFSTLTVSNMSPEDSSIYLCSVGQVGEAFFGQGTRLTVV.

As to this clonotype: This clone may be a read error of a much larger clone one base away. The gene calls are TRBV29-1 and TRBJ2-6; D assignment may be TRBD1 or TRBD2 (5 bases each). Looked up from germline, CDR1 is SQVTM and CDR2 is ANQGSEA. There are 12 residues in the CDR3. The CDR3 sequence: CSVVSGANVRTF. The CDR3 DNA reads as TGCAGCGTTGTCTCCGGGGCCAACGTCCGGACTTTC.

This clonotype was seen ten or more times. This chain joins TRBV6-1 and TRBJ2-1, with 7 positions matching TRBD1. V gave up 7 bases and J gave up 4 bases; unmatched junction bases: 7. The CDR3 spans 14 residues. Looked up from germline, CDR1 is MNHNS and CDR2 is SASEGT. CDR3 bases: TGTGCCAGCATCCGGGACAGACTATACAATGAGCAGTTCTTC. Translated: CASIRDRLYNEQFF.

The sample holds many counts of this clonotype. This chain's CDR3 is CASSVTAGAYNSPLHF. For the CDR3, the DNA is TGTGCCAGCAGCGTGACCGCTGGCGCCTATAATTCACCCCTCCACTTT. The J gene is TRBJ1-6, the V gene TRBV7-2; the D is unclear. The V end was cut by 5 bases, the J end by 2 bases, with 13 bases between. Germline V CDR1 and CDR2: SGHTA, FQGNSA. This CDR3 is 16 amino acids long.

This chain uses TRBV25-1 with TRBJ1-4, with 9 bases fitting TRBD1. Trimming cost V 4 bases and J 10 bases; bases outside gene matches: 7. The CDR3 loop spans 14 amino acids. Germline CDR1 reads MGHDK; CDR2 reads SYGVNS. Here the CDR3 reads CASSAQGAQGKLFF. CDR3 coding DNA: TGTGCCAGCAGTGCACAGGGGGCGCAGGGAAAACTGTTTTTT. Complete variable domain (other parts from reference TRBV25-1 and TRBJ1-4): EADIYQTPRYLVIGTGKKITLECSQTMGHDKMYWYQQDPGMELHLIHYSYGVNSTEKGDLSSESTVSRIRTEHFPLTLESARPSHTSQYLCASSAQGAQGKLFFGSGTQLSVL.

This clonotype was observed a single time. The CDR3 sequence: CASSLLGFTEAFF. CDR3 DNA sequence: TGTGCCAGCAGTTTATTGGGCTTCACTGAAGCTTTCTTT. This rearrangement joins TRBV12-3 or TRBV12-4 to TRBJ1-1; D uncertain. Trimming took off 2 bases at V and 4 bases at J, with 8 bases between the two ends. The CDR3 consists of 13 residues.

This clonotype was counted ten times or more. CDR3 region: CASSPPGTGNNEQFF. CDR3 DNA: TGTGCCAGCAGCCCTCCCGGGACAGGGAACAATGAGCAGTTCTTC. This chain uses TRBV16 with TRBJ2-1, with 9 bases that match TRBD1. Trimming cost V 4 bases and J 5 bases; bases outside gene matches: 6. The CDR3 is made up of 15 amino acids. The germline V gene encodes CDR1 KGHSY and CDR2 FQNENV.

In DNA form, the CDR3 reads TGTGCCGGCACCCCACAGGGAGGACAGCCCCAGCATTTT. Translated, it gives CAGTPQGGQPQHF. The chain has TRBV6-1 and TRBJ1-5; D may be TRBD1 (6 bases). Trimming removed 11 bases at V and 7 bases at J, with 18 bases between. The CDR3 has 13 residues. Germline CDR1 is MNHNS and CDR2 is SASEGT.

This clonotype was counted only a few times. The gene calls are TRBV28 and TRBJ2-1, with 9 bases that match TRBD2. CDR3 length: 15 residues. The J segment lost 4 bases and the V segment lost 6 bases, leaving 7 bases of the junction unmatched. The V gene's germline CDR1 is MDHEN and CDR2 SYDVKM. This chain's CDR3 is CASSSSGAGYNEQFF. The DNA for the CDR3 is TGTGCCAGCAGCTCTAGCGGGGCTGGGTACAATGAGCAGTTCTTC.

The chain carries TRBV28 and TRBJ1-5, with D possibly being TRBD1 (6 bases). Trimming took 5 bases from V and 13 from J, leaving 9 bases between them. Germline CDR1 MDHEN, CDR2 SYDVKM. This CDR3 is 10 amino acids long. Here the CDR3 reads CASSRGQQHF. CDR3 bases: TGTGCCAGCAGTCGCGGACAGCAGCATTTT.

As to this clonotype: Just one base apart from a much larger clone, this may be a read error. V and J are TRBV7-3 and TRBJ2-5; tentatively, D is TRBD1 (5 bases). Trimming took 5 bases from V and 1 from J, leaving 14 bases between them. The germline V gene has CDR1 SGHTA and CDR2 FQGTGA. This CDR3 is 15 amino acids long. In nucleotides, the CDR3 is TGTGCCAGCAGCCCCGGTGTGGGGCTCCAAGAGACCCAGTACTTC. As protein: CASSPGVGLQETQYF.

This rearrangement joins TRBV4-2 to TRBJ2-5; maybe TRBD2 (5 bases). Germline V gene sequence: CDR1 LGHNA, CDR2 YNFKEQ. V was pared by 0 bases and J by 1 base, with 12 bases between. This CDR3 has 16 residues. The DNA of the CDR3 is TGTGCCAGCAGCCAAGATTCCCAGCGGAGCCAAGAGACCCAGTACTTC. As protein: CASSQDSQRSQETQYF.

About this clonotype: A read error is possible here, since a much larger clone lies one base away. V usage is TRBV5-1 and J usage is TRBJ1-4, with D possibly being TRBD1 (6 bases). With 0 bases removed from V and 8 bases from J, the gap between germline ends came to 11 bases. CDR3 size: 14 residues. Germline V gene lookup returns CDR1 SGHRS and CDR2 YFSETQ. Written as DNA, the CDR3 is TGCGCCAGCAGCTTGGACAGGGCCAAAGAAAAACTGTTTTTT. It yields the protein CASSLDRAKEKLFF.

This clonotype was found many times. This chain uses TRBV29-1 with TRBJ1-2; D gene ambiguous. Looked up from germline, CDR1 is SQVTM and CDR2 is ANQGSEA. Trimming cost V 3 bases and J 7 bases, with 6 bases left between them. There are 10 residues in the CDR3. The CDR3 loop reads CSVDEGGYTF. In nucleotides, the CDR3 is TGCAGCGTTGACGAGGGTGGCTACACCTTC.

This chain uses TRBV5-1 with TRBJ1-3; TRBD1 matches 9 bases. The CDR3 contains 17 residues. V dropped 4 bases and J dropped 0; count of bases not matched to a gene: 8. Germline-derived CDR1 and CDR2 are SGHRS and YFSETQ. The CDR3 DNA reads TGCGCCAGCAGCCCAAGGACAGGGGCCATCTCTGGAAACACCATATATTTT. Translated: CASSPRTGAISGNTIYF.

Comments on this clonotype: A much larger clone sits a single nucleotide away, making a read error possible. The genes are TRBV9 and TRBJ2-7; 12 bases are a match to TRBD2. Germline CDR1 and CDR2: SGDLS and YYNGEE. The CDR3 contains 17 residues. CDR3 DNA: TGTTCCAGCAGCGTAGCCCCCGGACTAGCGGGGACCTACGAGCAGTACTTC. It encodes CSSSVAPGLAGTYEQYF.

The chain has TRBV29-1 and TRBJ2-5, with a possible D match to TRBD1 (6 bases). The CDR3 loop spans 13 amino acids. Germline V gene data show CDR1 as SQVTM and CDR2 as ANQGSEA. Trimming took off 2 bases at V and 1 base at J, with 8 bases between the two ends. The CDR3 protein is CSVERGGQETQYF. DNA of the CDR3: TGCAGCGTTGAAAGAGGGGGCCAAGAGACCCAGTACTTC.

This clonotype was counted only a few times. A much larger clone lies one base from this, so it may be a read error. The rearrangement joins TRBV7-2 to TRBJ2-5; 8 bases align to TRBD1. This CDR3 is 16 amino acids long. Germline V CDR1 and CDR2: SGHTA, FQGNSA. The CDR3 region has the DNA TGTGCCGGCAGCTTAGAAGGCAGGGGGCCCCAAGAGACCCAGTACTTC. Translating it yields CAGSLEGRGPQETQYF.

This clonotype was seen ten or more times. This CDR3 is CSVVNGYDGYTF. CDR3 DNA sequence: TGCAGCGTTGTGAACGGCTACGATGGCTACACCTTC. The chain recombines TRBV29-1 with TRBJ1-2; D is ambiguous. The germline gives CDR1 SQVTM, CDR2 ANQGSEA. The CDR3 consists of 12 residues. The V and J ends lost 4 bases and 6 bases respectively, with 12 bases between them.

A remark on this clonotype: One base away lies a much larger clone, so this may be a sequencing read error. The CDR3 loop is CASSWQTGANVLTF. The DNA for the CDR3 is TGCGCCAGCAGCTGGCAGACTGGGGCCAACGTCCTGACTTTC. V gene TRBV5-1 combines with J gene TRBJ2-6; no reliable D call. The CDR3 totals 14 residues. CDR1 and CDR2 (germline): SGHRS, YFSETQ. V was shortened by 3 bases and J by 2 bases, with 6 bases between the two germline ends.

The V call is TRBV2, the J call TRBJ2-2; no definite D call. V was cut by 4 bases and J by 1 base, with 4 bases left in between. Germline V gene data show CDR1 as SNHLY and CDR2 as FYNNEI. The CDR3 length is 13 residues. The DNA of the CDR3 is TGTGCCAGCAGTGTCGAGAACACCGGGGAGCTGTTTTTT. Protein: CASSVENTGELFF.

This clonotype was recorded once. This may be a read error: a much more frequent sequence differs by one nucleotide. This chain links TRBV20-1 with TRBJ1-2; 10 nucleotides match TRBD1. The germline CDR1 and CDR2 sequences are DFQATT and SNEGSKA (reference sequence). The length of the CDR3 is 13 residues. CDR3 region: CSAIRDRGSGYIF. CDR3 DNA sequence: TGCAGTGCAATTCGGGACAGGGGAAGCGGCTACATCTTC.

This clonotype was recorded many times. This chain joins TRBV5-6 and TRBJ1-2, with 7 positions matching TRBD1. CDR3 length equals 16 residues. CDR1 is SGHDT, CDR2 YYEEEE, per germline. With V trimmed by 4 bases and J by 0 bases, 9 bases remained unmatched. The CDR3 loop reads CASSTETGTANYGYTF. Written as DNA, the CDR3 is TGTGCCAGCAGCACCGAGACCGGGACAGCTAACTATGGCTACACCTTC.

There are many counts of this clonotype. This chain uses TRBV4-3 with TRBJ1-4; D gene unclear. The V end lost 0 bases, the J end lost 8 bases, and 13 bases lay between the germline ends. Germline V gives CDR1 LGHNA, CDR2 YSLEER. The CDR3 totals 15 residues. Here the CDR3 DNA reads TGCGCCAGCAGCCAAGAACGTCATAGTCGGGAAAAACTGTTTTTT. Protein product: CASSQERHSREKLFF.

This clonotype was picked up many times. The V call is TRBV4-1, the J call TRBJ2-1; 8 nucleotides align to TRBD2. Per the germline V gene, CDR1 is MGHRA and CDR2 is YSYEKL. The CDR3 contains 15 residues. The trim removed 0 bases at V and 8 bases at J, leaving 6 bases unmatched. This chain's CDR3 is CASSQDILAGYEQFF. The CDR3 DNA reads TGCGCCAGCAGCCAAGATATCTTAGCGGGGTATGAGCAGTTCTTC.

There are many counts of this clonotype. The CDR3 reads CASVGGSLYEQYF. In nucleotides, the CDR3 is TGTGCCAGCGTGGGGGGGAGTCTCTACGAGCAGTACTTC. The chain links TRBV6-1 to TRBJ2-7; 7 nucleotides line up with TRBD2. The CDR3 length is 13 residues. V was clipped by 8 bases and J by 3 bases; unmatched bases: 7. Looked up from germline, CDR1 is MNHNS and CDR2 is SASEGT.